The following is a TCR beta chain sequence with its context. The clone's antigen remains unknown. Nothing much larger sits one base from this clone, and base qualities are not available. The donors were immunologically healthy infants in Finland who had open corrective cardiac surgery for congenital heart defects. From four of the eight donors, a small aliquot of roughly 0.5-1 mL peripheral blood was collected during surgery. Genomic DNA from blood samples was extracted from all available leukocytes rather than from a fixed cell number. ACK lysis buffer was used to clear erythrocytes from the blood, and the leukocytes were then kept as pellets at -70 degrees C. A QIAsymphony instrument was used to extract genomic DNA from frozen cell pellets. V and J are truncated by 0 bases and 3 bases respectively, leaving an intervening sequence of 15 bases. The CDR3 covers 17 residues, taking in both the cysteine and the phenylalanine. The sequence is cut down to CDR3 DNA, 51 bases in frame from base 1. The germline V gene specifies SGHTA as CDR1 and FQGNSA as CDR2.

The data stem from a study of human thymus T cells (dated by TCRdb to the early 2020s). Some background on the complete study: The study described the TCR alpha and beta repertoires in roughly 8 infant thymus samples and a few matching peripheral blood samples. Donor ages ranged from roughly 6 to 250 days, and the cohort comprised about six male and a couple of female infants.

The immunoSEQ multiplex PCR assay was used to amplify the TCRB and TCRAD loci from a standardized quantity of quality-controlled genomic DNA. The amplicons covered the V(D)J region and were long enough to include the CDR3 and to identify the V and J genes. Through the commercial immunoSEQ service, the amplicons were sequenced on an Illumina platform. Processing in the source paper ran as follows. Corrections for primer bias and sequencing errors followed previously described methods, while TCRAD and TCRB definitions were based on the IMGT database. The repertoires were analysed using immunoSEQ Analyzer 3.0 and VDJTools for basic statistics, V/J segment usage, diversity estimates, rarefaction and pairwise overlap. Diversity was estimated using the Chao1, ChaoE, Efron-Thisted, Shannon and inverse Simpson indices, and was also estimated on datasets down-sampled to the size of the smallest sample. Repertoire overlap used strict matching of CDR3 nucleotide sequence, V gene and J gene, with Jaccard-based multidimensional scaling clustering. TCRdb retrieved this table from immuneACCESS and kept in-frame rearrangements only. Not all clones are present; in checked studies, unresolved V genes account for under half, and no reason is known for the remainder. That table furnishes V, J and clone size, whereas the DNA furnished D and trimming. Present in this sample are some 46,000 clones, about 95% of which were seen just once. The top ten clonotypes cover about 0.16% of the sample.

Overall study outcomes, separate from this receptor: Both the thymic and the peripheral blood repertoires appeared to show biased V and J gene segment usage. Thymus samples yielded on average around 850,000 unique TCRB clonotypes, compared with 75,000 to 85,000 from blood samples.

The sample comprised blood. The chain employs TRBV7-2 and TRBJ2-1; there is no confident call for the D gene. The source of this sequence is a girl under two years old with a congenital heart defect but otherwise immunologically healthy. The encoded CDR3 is CASSLAGDFSVYNEQFF. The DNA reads TGTGCCAGCAGCTTAGCAGGTGACTTCTCTGTCTACAATGAGCAGTTCTTC. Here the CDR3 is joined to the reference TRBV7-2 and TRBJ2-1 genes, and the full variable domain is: GAGVSQSPSNKVTEKGKDVELRCDPISGHTALYWYRQSLGQGLEFLIYFQGNSAPDKSGLPSDRFSAERTGGSVSTLTIQRTQQEDSAVYLCASSLAGDFSVYNEQFFGPGTRLTVL.